This T cell receptor (beta chain) derives from a study of long-term antiretroviral therapy in people with HIV. The run of the v3.0 immunoSEQ assay was at survey level. Profiled with immunoSEQ multiplex PCR; TCRdb holds only in-frame clones, not every one. This table has more than 35,000 clones, approximately 79% appearing once. This CDR3 is built from 19 residues. Germline lookup yields CDR1 SGHVS and CDR2 FQNEAQ. Unmatched junction bases numbered 13, after V lost 3 bases and J lost 2 bases. The study drew at least one pre-ART and at least two post-ART PBMC samples from every donor. The receptor comes from a man aged 18 to 35 with HIV. The V and J genes are TRBV7-8 and TRBJ2-3, with 11 bases aligning to TRBD2. This specimen was unsorted PBMCs, taken 1.5 years after starting antiretroviral therapy. The CDR3 nucleotides are TGTGCCAGCAGCTTTGTTAGCGGGAGGGGGGGGACCTACACAGATACGCAGTATTTT. Encoded protein: CASSFVSGRGGTYTDTQYF.